This T cell receptor beta chain was identified during a study of CD8 T cells in Susac syndrome. The CDR3 extends over 13 amino acids. CDR1 and CDR2 (germline): MNHEY, SMNVEV (reference sequence). V lost 4 bases and J lost 11, with 15 bases in between. About 0.45 to 1 ug RNA was reverse transcribed with random hexamers. The CDR3 of TCR beta was amplified by immunoSEQ multiplex PCR across 54 Vbeta and 13 Jbeta. MiXCR was run by TCRdb on the immunoSEQ multiplex PCR reads, yielding one entry per CDR3 protein. The data hold about 300,000 distinct CDR3 sequences, with 89% observed a single time. TCR beta sequencing covered blood CD8+ and CD4+ T cells. In the multiple sclerosis control group, patients were treatment-naive and had stable or active relapsing-remitting disease. The authors negatively isolated CD8+ and CD4+ T cells and FACS-enriched TEMRA cells.

Sequencing was done on a sample of CD8+ T cells from PBMCs. The receptor's source is a human donor with multiple sclerosis. The chain uses TRBV27 and TRBJ1-5, with TRBD1 as a possible D gene (5 bases). The chain's CDR3 is CASSSDSSLTQHF. The CDR3 DNA sequence: TGTGCCAGCAGTTCAGACAGCAGTTTGACCCAGCATTTT.